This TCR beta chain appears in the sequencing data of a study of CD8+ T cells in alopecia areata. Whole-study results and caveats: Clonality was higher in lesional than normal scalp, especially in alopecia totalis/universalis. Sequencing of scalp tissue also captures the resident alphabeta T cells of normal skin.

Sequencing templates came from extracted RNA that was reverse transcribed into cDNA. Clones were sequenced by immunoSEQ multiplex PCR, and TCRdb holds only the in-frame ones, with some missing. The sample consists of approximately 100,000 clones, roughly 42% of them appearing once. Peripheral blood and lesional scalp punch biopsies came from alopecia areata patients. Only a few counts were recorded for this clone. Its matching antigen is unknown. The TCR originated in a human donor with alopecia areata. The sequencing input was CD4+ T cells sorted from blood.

CDR3 residues: CSVAGSTGLLGTDTQYF. CDR3 nucleotide sequence: TGCAGCGTCGCGGGATCGACAGGGCTGCTCGGCACAGATACGCAGTATTTT. This chain connects TRBV29-1 to TRBJ2-3, with D possibly being TRBD1 (7 bases). The CDR3 has 17 residues. Germline CDR1 and CDR2: SQVTM and ANQGSEA. Trimming took off 6 bases at V and 1 base at J, with 23 bases between the two ends.